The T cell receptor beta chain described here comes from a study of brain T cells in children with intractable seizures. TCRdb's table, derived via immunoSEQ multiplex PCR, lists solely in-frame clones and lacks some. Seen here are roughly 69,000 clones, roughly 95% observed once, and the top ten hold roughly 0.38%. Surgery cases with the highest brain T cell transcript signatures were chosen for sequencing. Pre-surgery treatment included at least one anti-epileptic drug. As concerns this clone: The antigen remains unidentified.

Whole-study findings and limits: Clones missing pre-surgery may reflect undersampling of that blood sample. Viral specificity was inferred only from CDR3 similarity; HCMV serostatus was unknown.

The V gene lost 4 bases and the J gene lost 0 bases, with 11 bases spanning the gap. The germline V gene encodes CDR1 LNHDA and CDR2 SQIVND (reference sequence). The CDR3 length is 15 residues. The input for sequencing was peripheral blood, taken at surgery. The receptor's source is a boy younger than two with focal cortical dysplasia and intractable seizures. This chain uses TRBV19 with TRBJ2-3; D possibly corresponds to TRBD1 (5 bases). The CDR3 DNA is TGTGCCAGTAGTAACCGGCAGGGCAGCACAGATACGCAGTATTTT. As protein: CASSNRQGSTDTQYF. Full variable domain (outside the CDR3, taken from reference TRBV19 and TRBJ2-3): DGGITQSPKYLFRKEGQNVTLSCEQNLNHDAMYWYRQDPGQGLRLIYYSQIVNDFQKGDIAEGYSVSREKKESFPLTVTSAQKNPTAFYLCASSNRQGSTDTQYFGPGTRLTVL.